This T cell receptor (beta chain) was recovered during a study of monozygotic twins with inflammatory bowel disease. Study observations and caveats: On the inverse Simpson index, IBD patients scored lower for TCRbeta diversity than healthy co-twins. Fewer shared clonotypes with others were found in IBD patients than in healthy twins, especially with disease activity.

Donors gave approximately 2.5 ml of blood apiece. Researchers isolated total RNA from whole blood without sorting T cells. Regarding this clonotype: The antigen is unknown.

TCRdb re-called the 5' RACE reads, yielding one record per CDR3 amino acid sequence without DNA. Here the sample table reports 350,000 to 550,000 distinct CDR3 sequences. This receptor was taken from a human donor with ulcerative colitis or Crohn's disease, or a healthy co-twin of an affected twin (not recorded which). The sequenced material came from blood.

The chain's CDR3 is CASSLTGRTGELFF. This chain uses TRBV5-6 with TRBJ2-2; checking the TCRdb D call of TRBD1 is not possible without DNA. This CDR3 has 14 amino acids. Germline V gene sequence: CDR1 SGHDT, CDR2 YYEEEE. Complete variable domain (other parts from reference TRBV5-6 and TRBJ2-2): DAGVTQSPTHLIKTRGQQVTLRCSPKSGHDTVSWYQQALGQGPQFIFQYYEEEERQRGNFPDRFSGHQFPNYSSELNVNALLLGDSALYLCASSLTGRTGELFFGEGSRLTVL.